This T cell receptor beta chain was documented in a study of T cells after yellow fever vaccination. Template switching with 5'RACE generated the TCR cDNA and added a universal primer site and UMIs. TCRdb used MiXCR to reprocess the 5' RACE reads, holding one entry per CDR3 protein. The table includes roughly 520,000 distinct CDR3 sequences, less than 25% detected once. A word on this clonotype: The antigen remains unidentified.

The CDR3 length is 13 residues. V was trimmed by 3 bases and J by 4 bases, leaving 10 bases between them. Germline loops: CDR1 SGHTA, CDR2 FQGNSA. Study-level results: Highly abundant clonotypes carried over from the bulk population could end up in FACS-sorted repertoires as contaminants. The appearance of a small share of clonotypes in both CD4 and CD8 compartments was observed. Subsequent booster samples again held most clones from primary vaccination (96% CD4, 85% to 90% CD8).

The clonotype originates from a young man who received the YFV17D yellow fever vaccine. The sample in question was PBMCs, obtained roughly 23 days after the first yellow fever vaccination. The chain links TRBV7-2 to TRBJ2-7, with D unclear. CDR3 amino acids: CASSFFSEYEQYF. Here the CDR3 DNA reads TGTGCCAGCAGCTTTTTTTCGGAGTACGAGCAGTACTTC. The full variable domain, its missing parts supplied by reference TRBV7-2 and TRBJ2-7, is GAGVSQSPSNKVTEKGKDVELRCDPISGHTALYWYRQSLGQGLEFLIYFQGNSAPDKSGLPSDRFSAERTGGSVSTLTIQRTQQEDSAVYLCASSFFSEYEQYFGPGTRLTVT.